What follows are 29 T cell receptor beta chains derived from one specimen sequenced in a study of blood T cell repertoires in COVID-19. TCRdb's copy holds only in-frame clones and misses some; the assay was immunoSEQ multiplex PCR. The sample records 230,000 or so clones, over 75% being singletons. The sample taken for sequencing was peripheral blood. Every receptor here comes from a man aged 40-49 years with active or convalescent COVID-19.

This clone appeared once. The chain links TRBV4-1 to TRBJ1-4, with 9 nucleotides matching TRBD1. The V and J ends lost 8 bases and 8 bases, in that order; junction bases with no gene match: 9. The V gene's germline CDR1 is MGHRA and CDR2 YSYEKL. The CDR3 length is 14 residues. The CDR3 DNA sequence: TGCGCCAGCTCTCCTACAGGGGGCCGGGAAAAACTGTTTTTT. This sequence encodes CASSPTGGREKLFF.

The V gene is TRBV7-3, the J gene TRBJ1-2; D might be TRBD1 (5 bases). The V gene lost 5 bases and the J gene lost 3 bases, with 16 bases spanning the gap. This CDR3 region has 15 residues. CDR1 SGHTA and CDR2 FQGTGA come from the germline V gene. CDR3 in DNA: TGTGCCAGCAGCCCGGGGGTCGCCCGACACTATGGCTACACCTTC. This encodes CASSPGVARHYGYTF.

The V gene is TRBV19, the J gene TRBJ2-7, with 9 bases fitting TRBD1. The V segment lost 5 bases and the J segment 5 bases; nucleotides outside the gene matches: 4. CDR3 size: 13 residues. The germline V gene encodes CDR1 LNHDA and CDR2 SQIVND (reference sequence). The DNA for the CDR3 is TGTGCCAGTAGTGTCGACAGGGGGAACGAGCAGTACTTC. The encoded protein is CASSVDRGNEQYF.

This rearrangement joins TRBV9 to TRBJ2-5, with D perhaps TRBD1 (6 bases). This CDR3 has 15 amino acids. The ends were cut back, 0 bases at V and 2 bases at J, with 11 bases in the middle. The germline V gene encodes CDR1 SGDLS and CDR2 YYNGEE. The CDR3 DNA follows: TGTGCCAGCAGCGTAGGGTACAGGGCGCAAGAGACCCAGTACTTC. Its translation: CASSVGYRAQETQYF.

The chain combines TRBV6-5 with TRBJ1-1; D is uncertain. V was shortened by 0 bases and J by 6 bases, with 14 bases between the two germline ends. The CDR3 length is 15 residues. The germline V gene encodes CDR1 MNHEY and CDR2 SVGAGI. The chain's CDR3 is CASSYSRGGGAEAFF. The DNA for the CDR3 is TGTGCCAGCAGTTACTCGCGGGGTGGTGGGGCTGAAGCTTTCTTT.

The chain carries TRBV19 and TRBJ1-5; D is possibly TRBD1 (6 bases). This CDR3 is built from 15 residues. Trimming shortened V by 1 base and J by 6 bases, and 13 bases separated the two germline ends. Germline loops: CDR1 LNHDA, CDR2 SQIVND (reference sequence). The CDR3, as DNA: TGTGCCAGTAGTATAGTGCCAGGGGTAGGTCAGCCCCAGCATTTT. This translates into CASSIVPGVGQPQHF.

The J gene is TRBJ2-7, the V gene TRBV6-5, with 11 bases aligning to TRBD1. The CDR3 contains 13 residues. V lost 6 bases, J lost 5 bases, and 3 bases stayed unmatched. The germline V gene encodes CDR1 MNHEY and CDR2 SVGAGI. CDR3 in DNA: TGTGCCAGCAGGGGACAGGGGGGAAACGAGCAGTACTTC. Amino acid sequence: CASRGQGGNEQYF.

The V and J genes are TRBV9 and TRBJ1-1; D unclear. Germline CDR1 is SGDLS and CDR2 is YYNGEE. This CDR3 has 14 amino acids. V was trimmed by 0 bases and J by 6 bases, leaving 12 bases between them. Here the CDR3 DNA reads TGTGCCAGCAGCGTAGTCAAGGGAGGAGCTGAAGCTTTCTTT. Its protein product is CASSVVKGGAEAFF.

The chain uses TRBV4-1 and TRBJ2-1; 11 bases agree with TRBD2. Germline V gene sequence: CDR1 MGHRA, CDR2 YSYEKL. The V and J ends lost 0 bases and 2 bases, in that order; junction bases with no gene match: 6. The CDR3 length is 18 residues. In DNA, the CDR3 is TGCGCCAGCAGCCAAGAGTCCGTACTAGCGGGAGCCTACAATGAGCAGTTCTTC. This translates into CASSQESVLAGAYNEQFF.

The rearrangement joins TRBV2 to TRBJ1-4; D unresolved. The CDR3 is 16 residues long. V lost 6 bases, J lost 8 bases, and 22 bases lay in between. Germline CDR1 SNHLY, CDR2 FYNNEI. The CDR3 nucleotides are TGTGCCAGCAGCCCTCGAGGCGTCTCGGCGGAGGAAAAACTGTTTTTT. Translated: CASSPRGVSAEEKLFF.

In DNA, the CDR3 is TGTGCCAGCAGCTTGGTTCGATCCGGGACAGAAAACTATGGCTACACCTTC. As protein: CASSLVRSGTENYGYTF. The chain combines TRBV5-4 with TRBJ1-2; TRBD1 matches at 7 bases. Germline V lookup: CDR1 SGHNT, CDR2 YYREEE (reference sequence). V trimming: 0 bases; J trimming: 2 bases; junction bases outside the gene matches: 10. The CDR3 extends over 17 amino acids.

V usage is TRBV5-4 and J usage is TRBJ2-5, with D possibly TRBD1 on 5 matching bases. CDR3 length: 15 residues. Germline V gene lookup returns CDR1 SGHNT and CDR2 YYREEE (reference sequence). Trimming took 2 bases from V and 1 from J, leaving 12 bases between them. The CDR3: CASSFVQGSQETQYF. The CDR3 nucleotides read TGTGCCAGCAGCTTCGTGCAGGGATCCCAAGAGACCCAGTACTTC.

The chain has TRBV19 and TRBJ1-5; 7 positions match TRBD1. CDR3 size: 17 residues. CDR1 and CDR2 (germline): LNHDA, SQIVND (reference sequence). V lost 3 bases, J lost 2 bases, and 10 bases stayed unmatched. CDR3 sequence: CASSMFTGAVGNQPQHF. As DNA, the CDR3 is TGTGCCAGTAGTATGTTTACAGGGGCCGTCGGCAATCAGCCCCAGCATTTT. Combining the CDR3 with reference TRBV19 and TRBJ1-5 gives the whole variable domain DGGITQSPKYLFRKEGQNVTLSCEQNLNHDAMYWYRQDPGQGLRLIYYSQIVNDFQKGDIAEGYSVSREKKESFPLTVTSAQKNPTAFYLCASSMFTGAVGNQPQHFGDGTRLSIL.

The J gene is TRBJ1-3, the V gene TRBV28; D might be TRBD1 (6 bases). This CDR3 is 17 amino acids long. Germline-derived CDR1 and CDR2 are MDHEN and SYDVKM. Trimming cost V 2 bases and J 4 bases, with 18 bases left between them. The CDR3 DNA is TGTGCCAGCAGTTTAAGGCCTGGGCAGGGGAAGGGAAACACCATATATTTT. The encoded protein is CASSLRPGQGKGNTIYF.

The chain employs TRBV10-2 and TRBJ2-7, with a tentative D call TRBD2 (6 bases). Germline-derived CDR1 and CDR2 are WSHSY and SAAADI. The CDR3 contains 13 residues. Trimming removed 6 bases from V and 0 bases from J, with 9 bases in between. The chain's CDR3 is CASSGGVSYEQYF. CDR3 bases: TGCGCCAGCAGCGGGGGAGTCTCCTACGAGCAGTACTTC.

The rearrangement joins TRBV18 to TRBJ1-1, with TRBD1 identical over 9 bases. CDR3 length: 15 residues. Trimming at V came to 3 bases and at J to 5 bases, leaving 7 bases not matched to a gene. Germline V gene lookup returns CDR1 KGHSH and CDR2 LQKENI. For the CDR3, the DNA is TGTGCCAGCTCACCGACAGGGGGTTTGGGGACTGAAGCTTTCTTT. Protein product: CASSPTGGLGTEAFF.

The chain carries TRBV24-1 and TRBJ2-2, with D tentatively TRBD2 (7 bases). CDR3 length equals 16 residues. V was clipped by 10 bases and J by 3 bases, with 20 bases between them. Germline V gene lookup returns CDR1 KGHDR and CDR2 SFDVKD. This CDR3 reads CATKAKTGRDTGELFF. DNA for the CDR3: TGTGCCACAAAGGCTAAAACAGGGAGGGACACCGGGGAGCTGTTTTTT.

The chain carries TRBV7-2 and TRBJ2-3, with TRBD2 matching over 11 bases. Per the germline V gene, CDR1 is SGHTA and CDR2 is FQGNSA. CDR3 size: 18 residues. V shed 5 bases, J shed 6 bases, and the junction held 16 bases outside the gene matches. The CDR3 nucleotides are TGTGCCAGCAGCCCCAGGGCTTTAGCGGGGGGGCCCCGGGATACGCAGTATTTT. It codes for CASSPRALAGGPRDTQYF. The full variable domain, its missing parts supplied by reference TRBV7-2 and TRBJ2-3, is GAGVSQSPSNKVTEKGKDVELRCDPISGHTALYWYRQSLGQGLEFLIYFQGNSAPDKSGLPSDRFSAERTGGSVSTLTIQRTQQEDSAVYLCASSPRALAGGPRDTQYFGPGTRLTVL.

The rearrangement joins TRBV29-1 to TRBJ2-7; 10 bases align to TRBD2. J gave up 3 bases and V 4 bases, and 21 bases lay outside the gene matches. CDR1 is SQVTM and CDR2 is ANQGSEA in the germline V gene. The CDR3 consists of 19 residues. This chain's CDR3 is CSVGGSQREGLYSIYEQYF. In nucleotides, the CDR3 is TGCAGCGTTGGGGGGAGCCAGCGGGAGGGCCTGTATAGTATCTACGAGCAGTACTTC.

The V call is TRBV28, the J call TRBJ1-5; a possible D gene is TRBD1 (6 bases). CDR3 length equals 17 residues. V lost 8 bases, J lost 1 base, and 21 bases lay in between. CDR1 is MDHEN, CDR2 SYDVKM, per germline. CDR3 loop: CASAAGPGQRSNQPQHF. For the CDR3, the DNA is TGTGCCAGCGCCGCAGGTCCGGGACAAAGAAGCAATCAGCCCCAGCATTTT.

CDR3 coding DNA: TGTGCCAGTAGTGCGACTAGCGGGAGTGAGACCCAGTACTTC. Amino acid sequence: CASSATSGSETQYF. V and J are TRBV19 and TRBJ2-5, with 12 bases fitting TRBD2. Germline CDR1 reads LNHDA; CDR2 reads SQIVND (reference sequence). The CDR3 covers 14 residues. Losses at the gene ends were 5 bases for V and 5 bases for J; bases not matched to a gene: 3. The full variable domain, rest sourced from reference TRBV19 and TRBJ2-5, is DGGITQSPKYLFRKEGQNVTLSCEQNLNHDAMYWYRQDPGQGLRLIYYSQIVNDFQKGDIAEGYSVSREKKESFPLTVTSAQKNPTAFYLCASSATSGSETQYFGPGTRLLVL.

J is TRBJ1-1 and V is TRBV11-2, with D maybe TRBD1 (6 bases). Germline V CDR1 and CDR2: SGHAT, FQNNGV. V was cut by 4 bases and J by 0 bases, with 12 bases left in between. This CDR3 spans 15 amino acids. CDR3 in amino acids: CASSSLTGMNTEAFF. CDR3 DNA sequence: TGTGCCAGCAGCTCTCTGACAGGCATGAACACTGAAGCTTTCTTT.

The chain has TRBV4-1 and TRBJ1-2; D gene ambiguous. Germline V gene sequence: CDR1 MGHRA, CDR2 YSYEKL. With 4 bases removed from V and 8 bases from J, the gap between germline ends came to 17 bases. The CDR3 has 14 residues. Here the CDR3 reads CASSPSTATGGYTF. The CDR3 DNA reads TGCGCCAGCAGCCCCTCGACCGCGACCGGGGGCTACACCTTC.

This clone appeared a single time. The CDR3 protein is CASSHGPPSYEQYF. The CDR3, as DNA: TGCGCCAGCAGCCATGGCCCCCCCTCCTACGAGCAGTACTTC. This chain links TRBV4-1 with TRBJ2-7; no definite D call. CDR1 MGHRA and CDR2 YSYEKL come from the germline V gene. Trimming stripped 3 bases from V and 0 bases from J, with 9 bases between. The CDR3 has 14 residues.

This clone came up once. V gene TRBV7-2 combines with J gene TRBJ1-6, with 9 bases aligning to TRBD1. CDR1 is SGHTA, CDR2 FQGNSA, per germline. After removal of 7 bases from V and 7 bases from J, the junction contained 11 bases not matched to a gene. This CDR3 has 16 amino acids. CDR3 residues: CASTLGQGRRNSPLHF. The CDR3 coding sequence is TGTGCCAGCACCCTAGGACAGGGGCGAAGGAATTCACCCCTCCACTTT.

The chain links TRBV30 to TRBJ1-2, with a weak D call TRBD1 (6 bases). V lost 2 bases to trimming and J lost 2 bases, with 18 bases between them. The CDR3 length is 16 residues. Germline-derived CDR1 and CDR2 are GTSNPN and SVGIG (reference sequence). In DNA, the CDR3 is TGTGCCTGGAGTCCTCGCACAGGGTCCTTAAACTATGGCTACACCTTC. It codes for CAWSPRTGSLNYGYTF.

The rearrangement joins TRBV6-6 to TRBJ2-7; 10 nucleotides align to TRBD1. V gave up 0 bases and J gave up 3 bases; unmatched junction bases: 5. CDR1 MNHNY and CDR2 SVGAGI come from the germline V gene (reference sequence). The CDR3 is made up of 16 amino acids. In DNA, the CDR3 is TGTGCCAGCAGTTACTCGCCAGGGACAGGGGACTACGAGCAGTACTTC. Translation gives CASSYSPGTGDYEQYF.

This rearrangement joins TRBV18 to TRBJ2-7; no reliable D call. The germline V gene encodes CDR1 KGHSH and CDR2 LQKENI. The CDR3 consists of 11 residues. V dropped 2 bases and J dropped 6 bases, with 5 bases sitting between them. The CDR3 coding sequence is TGTGCCAGCTCACCAGAGGTCGAGCAGTACTTC. Protein product: CASSPEVEQYF. The variable domain in full, completed from reference TRBV18 and TRBJ2-7, reads NAGVMQNPRHLVRRRGQEARLRCSPMKGHSHVYWYRQLPEEGLKFMVYLQKENIIDESGMPKERFSAEFPKEGPSILRIQQVVRGDSAAYFCASSPEVEQYFGPGTRLTVT.

For the CDR3, the DNA is TGTGCCAGTACGAGGAATAATCAGCCCCAGCATTTT. Translation: CASTRNNQPQHF. This rearrangement joins TRBV19 to TRBJ1-5; the D is unclear. Trimming removed 7 bases at V and 4 bases at J, with 8 bases between. Per the germline V gene, CDR1 is LNHDA and CDR2 is SQIVND (reference sequence). This CDR3 comprises 12 residues.